Listed below are T cell receptor beta chains from one sample, sequenced in a study of T-cell reconstitution after alpha-beta-depleted transplantation in children. TCRdb fed the PCR reads into MiXCR, producing one record per CDR3 protein. The table shows a few hundred thousand distinct CDR3 sequences, with 8% to 10% occurring only once. This material consisted of PBMCs from the stem cell graft donor, taken from the stem cell graft. All receptors derive from a human donor who donated a stem cell graft to a child with acute lymphoblastic leukemia. Both conserved end residues are part of each CDR3. Fields, in order: V gene, clone size, D gene, J gene, CDR3 DNA, CDR3 protein. The D gene is left open where the match is weak. Expanded clones get a size class; other rows say once, few or many, or leave the size out.

>TRBV6-2/TRBV6-3|few|TRBD2|TRBJ2-1
TGTGCCAGCAGTTACAGGCGGGGGGGCCGGGATGAGCAGTTCTTC
CASSYRRGGRDEQFF
>TRBV11-2|many|TRBD1|TRBJ1-1
TGTGCCAGCAGCTTTAGGACAGGGAACACTGAAGCTTTCTTT
CASSFRTGNTEAFF
>TRBV5-1|.|.|TRBJ1-1
TGCGCCAGCAGCCTATACAGGGACATGAACACTGAAGCTTTCTTT
CASSLYRDMNTEAFF
>TRBV12-3/TRBV12-4|few|TRBD1|TRBJ2-4
TGTGCCAGCAGTCCTACCCGGGACAGGAGACCACTAGCCAAAAACATTCAGTACTTC
CASSPTRDRRPLAKNIQYF
>TRBV12-3/TRBV12-4|.|TRBD1|TRBJ1-1
TGTGCCAGCAGTTCACAGGGGGTCACTGAAGCTTTCTTT
CASSSQGVTEAFF
>TRBV7-8|many|TRBD1|TRBJ2-7
TGTGCCAGCAGCACCGGGACAGGGTCATACGAGCAGTACTTC
CASSTGTGSYEQYF
>TRBV4-2|.|.|TRBJ1-4
TGTGCCAGCAGCCAAGATCTAGCGGGGGCGAATGAAAAACTGTTTTTT
CASSQDLAGANEKLFF
>TRBV5-1|.|TRBD1|TRBJ2-7
TGCGCCAGCAGAGTGGACAGGGCAATGTTGAACGAGCAGTACTTC
CASRVDRAMLNEQYF
>TRBV6-5|few|.|TRBJ1-1
TGTGCCAGCAGGCAGTACACTGAAGCTTTCTTT
CASRQYTEAFF
>TRBV7-9|.|.|TRBJ1-4
TGTGCCAGCAGCTTAGATCCGGACCAAAAACTGTTTTTT
CASSLDPDQKLFF
>TRBV3-1|few|.|TRBJ2-7
TGTGCCAGCAGCCAAGAAGGATGGAGTAGTGGCGAGCAGTACTTC
CASSQEGWSSGEQYF
>TRBV7-9|.|.|TRBJ1-1
TGTGCCAGCAGCTCGAGCTTGAACACTGAAGCTTTCTTT
CASSSSLNTEAFF
>TRBV5-1|.|.|TRBJ1-1
TGCGCCAGCACCCAGATGGAGGGTGGTTTGAACACTGAAGCTTTCTTT
CASTQMEGGLNTEAFF
>TRBV5-1|many|TRBD1|TRBJ2-7
TGCGCCAGCAGCTTGTGGGCCTTCCGGGGACAGCAAACCTACGAGCAGTACTTC
CASSLWAFRGQQTYEQYF
>TRBV5-1|.|.|TRBJ1-1
TGCGCCAGCAGCGGGGACGGTCTAACCATGAACACTGAAGCTTTCTTT
CASSGDGLTMNTEAFF
>TRBV27|.|.|TRBJ1-6
TGTGCCAGCAGTTTATTTGCCACAGGGAACGGCTCACCCCTCCACTTT
CASSLFATGNGSPLHF
>TRBV20-1|few|.|TRBJ2-7
TGCAGTGCCGCCCCCATGTTCGGGGACAAAAGCTACGAGCAGTACTTC
CSAAPMFGDKSYEQYF
>TRBV7-9|many|TRBD1|TRBJ2-3
TGTGCCAGCAGCTTAGGGGCAGGGGGCCGTGGAGATACGCAGTATTTT
CASSLGAGGRGDTQYF
>TRBV5-1|few|.|TRBJ1-5
TGCGCCAGCAGCTTCGCTCCTACAGAGAGCAATCAGCCCCAGCATTTT
CASSFAPTESNQPQHF
>TRBV10-1|few|.|TRBJ1-2
TGCGCCAGCAGTGATGGTGGGCAGAACTATGGCTACACCTTC
CASSDGGQNYGYTF
>TRBV29-1|.|.|TRBJ2-7
TGCAGCGTCAGTAAGGCGGTCGAGCAGTACTTC
CSVSKAVEQYF
>TRBV19|many|.|TRBJ1-2
TGTGCCAGTAGTCCCAACTTGTATGCCCGCGGCTACACCTTC
CASSPNLYARGYTF
>TRBV5-1|few|TRBD1|TRBJ1-6
TGCGCCAGCAGCTCGCGGACAGGGCTGACCTATAATTCACCCCTCCACTTT
CASSSRTGLTYNSPLHF
>TRBV12-3/TRBV12-4|many|.|TRBJ1-1
TGTGCCAGCAGTTCGGGGGCCTTGCCAGCTTTCTTT
CASSSGALPAFF
>TRBV20-1|.|.|TRBJ2-5
TGCAGTGCTAGAGATGGGAGGGGGCAAGAGACCCAGTACTTC
CSARDGRGQETQYF
>TRBV7-2|many|.|TRBJ2-5
TGTGCCAGCAGCTTCCGAGGGGAAGAGACCCAGTACTTC
CASSFRGEETQYF
>TRBV3-1|many|.|TRBJ1-5
TGTGCCAGCAGCCGGGTGGATAATCAGCCCCAGCATTTT
CASSRVDNQPQHF
>TRBV24-1|many|.|TRBJ2-1
TGTGCCACCAGTGATTTTGAGAGGAGCCACCGCAATGAGCAGTTCTTC
CATSDFERSHRNEQFF
>TRBV7-8|few|.|TRBJ2-5
TGTGCCAGCAGCCTCGTCGGAACAACGAGGCAAGAGACCCAGTACTTC
CASSLVGTTRQETQYF
>TRBV28|.|TRBD1|TRBJ1-6
TGTGCCAGCAGCACGGGACAGGAAAATTCACCCCTCCACTTT
CASSTGQENSPLHF
>TRBV5-6|.|.|TRBJ1-2
TGTGCCAGCAGCCTGACCAAGACAGGCTTCCGACTCAGCGCTAACTATGGCTACACCTTC
CASSLTKTGFRLSANYGYTF
>TRBV24-1|many|.|TRBJ2-1
TGTGCCACCAGTGACTCTCAAAGCTACAGGTCGTTGGAGCAGTTCTTC
CATSDSQSYRSLEQFF
>TRBV20-1|many|.|TRBJ2-5
TGCAGTGCTAGATGGGGGGGGCTAGAGGCCCAGTACTTC
CSARWGGLEAQYF